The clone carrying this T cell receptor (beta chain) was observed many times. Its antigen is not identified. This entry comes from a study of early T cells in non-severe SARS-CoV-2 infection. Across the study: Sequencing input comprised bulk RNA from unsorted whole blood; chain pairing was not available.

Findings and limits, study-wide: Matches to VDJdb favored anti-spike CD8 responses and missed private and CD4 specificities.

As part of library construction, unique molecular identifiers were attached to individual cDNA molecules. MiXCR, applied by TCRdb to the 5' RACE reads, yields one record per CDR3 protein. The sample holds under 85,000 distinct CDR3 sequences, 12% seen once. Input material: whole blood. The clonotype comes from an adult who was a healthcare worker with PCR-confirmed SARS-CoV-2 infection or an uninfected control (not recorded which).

The chain's CDR3 is CASSPQRLNTDTQYF. The CDR3 DNA is TGTGCCAGCAGCCCCCAGCGACTTAACACAGATACGCAGTATTTT. V and J are TRBV4-2 and TRBJ2-3; D unclear. The germline V gene has CDR1 LGHNA and CDR2 YNFKEQ. V shed 4 bases and J shed 2 bases, with 13 bases lying between them. This CDR3 is 15 amino acids long.